This entry lists 27 T cell receptor beta chains sequenced from one sample in a study of OX40 agonist ivuxolimab in advanced cancers. The assay was immunoSEQ multiplex PCR, and TCRdb's table has in-frame clones only and misses some. The table includes about 50,000 clones, 88% detected once. The sequencing used CD4+ or CD8+ T cells sorted from blood, collected in a trial of the OX40 agonist ivuxolimab. The receptors were gathered from an adult with an advanced solid tumor such as melanoma, head and neck, liver or kidney cancer.

The DNA for the CDR3 is TGCGCCAGCAGCCAAGACAATCTACCAGGGGAGACCCAGTACTTC. This translates into CASSQDNLPGETQYF. This sequence joins TRBV4-1 and TRBJ2-5; tentatively, D is TRBD1 (5 bases). The length of the CDR3 is 15 residues. Germline V gene sequence: CDR1 MGHRA, CDR2 YSYEKL. The germline V and J ends were trimmed by 0 bases and 5 bases, with 13 bases remaining between them.

Notes on this clone: Additional DNA sequences in this sample encode the identical CDR3. The chain couples TRBV14 to TRBJ2-7; 9 positions match TRBD2. Germline lookup yields CDR1 SGHDN and CDR2 FVKESK. The length of the CDR3 is 16 residues. Trimming at V came to 3 bases and at J to 2 bases, leaving 8 bases not matched to a gene. Written as DNA, the CDR3 is TGTGCCAGCAGCCATCGAACTAGCGGGCTAACCTACGAGCAGTACTTC. It specifies CASSHRTSGLTYEQYF. The full variable domain, with the rest looked up from reference TRBV14 and TRBJ2-7, is EAGVTQFPSHSVIEKGQTVTLRCDPISGHDNLYWYRRVMGKEIKFLLHFVKESKQDESGMPNNRFLAERTGGTYSTLKVQPAELEDSGVYFCASSHRTSGLTYEQYFGPGTRLTVT.

The chain employs TRBV19 and TRBJ2-7; D is uncertain. Trimming stripped 3 bases from V and 5 bases from J, with 11 bases between. The length of the CDR3 is 13 residues. The germline CDR1 and CDR2 sequences are LNHDA and SQIVND (reference sequence). In DNA form, the CDR3 reads TGTGCCAGTAGTATGGCCACCCCCGACGAGCAGTACTTC. Its protein is CASSMATPDEQYF.

This clone was observed a single time. The rearrangement links TRBV5-1 to TRBJ1-5; D possibly corresponds to TRBD1 (5 bases). Germline V lookup: CDR1 SGHRS, CDR2 YFSETQ. The CDR3 length is 13 residues. Trimming took off 5 bases at V and 7 bases at J, with 13 bases between the two ends. The chain's CDR3 is CASSLMGQQPQHF. CDR3 coding DNA: TGCGCCAGCAGTTTAATGGGGCAACAGCCCCAGCATTTT.

The rearrangement joins TRBV4-1 to TRBJ1-1; 9 bases match TRBD1. This CDR3 region has 18 residues. Germline CDR1 MGHRA, CDR2 YSYEKL. Trimming removed 2 bases from V and 7 bases from J; junction bases left unmatched: 17. CDR3 residues: CASSQSVGLTGGRREAFF. The CDR3 nucleotides read TGCGCCAGCAGCCAATCGGTGGGTTTGACAGGGGGAAGGCGTGAAGCTTTCTTT.

The chain employs TRBV4-1 and TRBJ2-7, with D possibly matching TRBD2 (5 bases). The germline CDR1 and CDR2 sequences are MGHRA and YSYEKL. V gave up 0 bases and J gave up 5 bases, with 11 bases separating them. The CDR3 contains 14 residues. The CDR3 DNA follows: TGCGCCAGCAGCCAAGATCCAGCGCGGGACGAGCAGTACTTC. Its translation: CASSQDPARDEQYF.

This chain connects TRBV30 to TRBJ1-3; the D gene is possibly TRBD1 (5 bases). Germline V CDR1 and CDR2: GTSNPN, SVGIG (reference sequence). V was shortened by 5 bases and J by 7 bases, with 12 bases between the two germline ends. This CDR3 is built from 12 residues. The chain's CDR3 is CAWEMGVNTIYF. The CDR3, as DNA: TGTGCCTGGGAGATGGGGGTGAACACCATATATTTT.

The V and J genes are TRBV19 and TRBJ1-2; 10 bases fit TRBD1. CDR1 and CDR2 from the germline V gene are LNHDA and SQIVND (reference sequence). The CDR3 length is 14 residues. V dropped 5 bases and J dropped 6; count of bases not matched to a gene: 6. CDR3 loop: CASSADRGRHGYTF. DNA for the CDR3: TGTGCCAGTAGTGCTGACAGGGGGCGACATGGCTACACCTTC.

J is TRBJ2-1 and V is TRBV4-2; 7 bases agree with TRBD2. The CDR3 is 17 amino acids. Looked up from germline, CDR1 is LGHNA and CDR2 is YNFKEQ. J lost 0 bases, V lost 4 bases, and 9 bases had no gene match. CDR3: CASSRDSSGGSYNEQFF. The CDR3 coding sequence is TGTGCCAGCAGCCGCGATTCTAGCGGTGGCTCCTACAATGAGCAGTTCTTC.

The chain couples TRBV30 to TRBJ2-7, with 11 bases matching TRBD2. The CDR3 extends over 16 amino acids. Germline values: CDR1 GTSNPN, CDR2 SVGIG (reference sequence). Unmatched junction bases numbered 10, after V lost 3 bases and J lost 3 bases. The CDR3 sequence is CAWSYGTSGLSYEQYF. Here the CDR3 DNA reads TGTGCCTGGAGCTACGGGACTAGCGGACTAAGCTACGAGCAGTACTTC.

This rearrangement joins TRBV9 to TRBJ2-5; 7 bases fit TRBD2. The trim removed 0 bases at V and 2 bases at J, leaving 4 bases unmatched. Germline V gene data show CDR1 as SGDLS and CDR2 as YYNGEE. This CDR3 is 15 amino acids long. The CDR3 region has the DNA TGTGCCAGCAGCGTAGACGGGAGGAGGCAAGAGACCCAGTACTTC. It is translated as CASSVDGRRQETQYF.

J is TRBJ1-1 and V is TRBV5-1; the D is unclear. Germline V gene data show CDR1 as SGHRS and CDR2 as YFSETQ. This CDR3 spans 14 amino acids. Trimming took off 2 bases at V and 1 base at J, with 9 bases between the two ends. The DNA for the CDR3 is TGCGCCAGCAGCTTTCCCGGCACGAACACTGAAGCTTTCTTT. It specifies CASSFPGTNTEAFF. The full variable domain, its missing parts supplied by reference TRBV5-1 and TRBJ1-1, is KAGVTQTPRYLIKTRGQQVTLSCSPISGHRSVSWYQQTPGQGLQFLFEYFSETQRNKGNFPGRFSGRQFSNSRSEMNVSTLELGDSALYLCASSFPGTNTEAFFGQGTRLTVV.

The rearrangement uses TRBV18 and TRBJ2-7, with a weak D call TRBD1 (5 bases). Germline CDR1 reads KGHSH; CDR2 reads LQKENI. CDR3 size: 13 residues. The V end lost 3 bases, the J end lost 4 bases, and 10 bases lay between the germline ends. The CDR3 coding sequence is TGTGCCAGCTCACCGGCACAGGCATACGAGCAGTACTTC. It encodes CASSPAQAYEQYF.

This sequence joins TRBV5-6 and TRBJ2-1; D call uncertain. This CDR3 has 12 residues. Germline lookup yields CDR1 SGHDT and CDR2 YYEEEE. Deletions cut 4 bases from V and 10 bases from J, with 12 bases between. CDR3 residues: CASSKGRVEQFF. Here the CDR3 DNA reads TGTGCCAGCAGCAAGGGCCGGGTAGAGCAGTTCTTC.

The genes are TRBV5-4 and TRBJ2-2, with 8 bases lining up with TRBD2. The germline V gene has CDR1 SGHNT and CDR2 YYREEE (reference sequence). Unmatched junction bases numbered 9, after V lost 5 bases and J lost 3 bases. This CDR3 is built from 16 residues. The DNA of the CDR3 is TGTGCCAGCAGTTTCCTAGCGGGCCTAGACACCGGGGAGCTGTTTTTT. Its translation: CASSFLAGLDTGELFF.

The J gene is TRBJ2-7, the V gene TRBV28, with D unclear. Germline V gene lookup returns CDR1 MDHEN and CDR2 SYDVKM. The CDR3 length is 14 residues. V gave up 6 bases and J gave up 0 bases, with 12 bases separating them. Here the CDR3 reads CASSLTEISYEQYF. CDR3 in DNA: TGTGCCAGCAGCCTGACCGAAATCTCCTACGAGCAGTACTTC.

The chain is built from TRBV18 and TRBJ2-3; 8 bases fit TRBD2. The CDR3 length is 15 residues. Germline V CDR1 and CDR2: KGHSH, LQKENI. V was pared by 1 base and J by 5 bases, with 5 bases of the junction left unmatched. The DNA of the CDR3 is TGTGCCAGCTCACCACGGCTAGCGGGCCAAGATACGCAGTATTTT. This sequence encodes CASSPRLAGQDTQYF.

In its sample, this clone was seen a few times. The chain recombines TRBV15 with TRBJ2-3, with D uncertain. The V and J ends lost 0 bases and 1 base respectively, with 14 bases between them. Germline V gene lookup returns CDR1 LNHNV and CDR2 YYDKDF (reference sequence). The CDR3 totals 17 residues. The DNA for the CDR3 is TGTGCCACCAGCAGAGATAACAGAGATTTTCGCACAGATACGCAGTATTTT. It yields the protein CATSRDNRDFRTDTQYF.

This sequence joins TRBV20-1 and TRBJ2-5; the D is unclear. The CDR3 runs 10 residues. V was cut by 0 bases and J by 7 bases, with 3 bases left in between. Germline CDR1 DFQATT, CDR2 SNEGSKA (reference sequence). The CDR3 nucleotides are TGCAGTGCTAGAGAGGGGACCCAGTACTTC. Protein product: CSAREGTQYF.

CDR3 in DNA: TGTGCCAGCAGCCTACTGGGCGGCACCTACGAGCAGTACTTC. It translates to CASSLLGGTYEQYF. The chain has TRBV14 and TRBJ2-7; the D is unclear. CDR3 length: 14 amino acids. Trimming removed 4 bases at V and 2 bases at J, with 12 bases between. CDR1 is SGHDN, CDR2 FVKESK, per germline.

This chain links TRBV11-2 with TRBJ2-1; either TRBD1 or TRBD2 may fit D (5 bases each). There are 14 residues in the CDR3. The V gene's germline CDR1 is SGHAT and CDR2 FQNNGV. Trimming pared 4 bases from V and 10 bases from J, leaving 17 bases between. CDR3 sequence: CASSSIREWGEQFF. CDR3 bases: TGTGCCAGCAGCTCAATTCGTGAGTGGGGGGAGCAGTTCTTC. Variable domain in full (rest from reference TRBV11-2 and TRBJ2-1): EAGVAQSPRYKIIEKRQSVAFWCNPISGHATLYWYQQILGQGPKLLIQFQNNGVVDDSQLPKDRFSAERLKGVDSTLKIQPAKLEDSAVYLCASSSIREWGEQFFGPGTRLTVL.

The genes are TRBV11-2 and TRBJ2-1; TRBD2 matches 14 bases. Germline trimming cut 4 bases from V and 6 bases from J; bases unmatched to any gene: 8. The CDR3 runs to 17 residues. Germline-derived CDR1 and CDR2 are SGHAT and FQNNGV. The CDR3 loop reads CASSSGPGLAGVNEQFF. Here the CDR3 DNA reads TGTGCCAGCAGCTCAGGTCCGGGACTAGCGGGAGTCAATGAGCAGTTCTTC.

The V gene is TRBV30, the J gene TRBJ2-7; the match to TRBD1 covers 9 bases. Germline V gives CDR1 GTSNPN, CDR2 SVGIG (reference sequence). The CDR3 consists of 15 residues. Losses at the gene ends were 1 base for V and 4 bases for J; bases not matched to a gene: 8. The CDR3 DNA follows: TGTGCCTGGAGTGAAGAGGGACAGGGAGCGTACGAGCAGTACTTC. It codes for CAWSEEGQGAYEQYF.

The chain carries TRBV28 and TRBJ1-2, with no clear D. V shed 2 bases and J shed 2 bases, with 12 bases lying between them. The germline CDR1 and CDR2 sequences are MDHEN and SYDVKM. The CDR3 sequence is 15 residues long. The CDR3: CASSLREAVNYGYTF. CDR3 nucleotide sequence: TGTGCCAGCAGTTTACGGGAGGCGGTCAACTATGGCTACACCTTC.

Note on this clone: The DNA is left out, because the CDR3 cannot be placed on it with certainty; the CDR3 is given as TCRdb lists it. The chain carries TRBV27 and TRBJ2-3; the D call in the table, TRBD1, was not verified against the DNA. Germline V gene lookup returns CDR1 MNHEY and CDR2 SMNVEV (reference sequence). 13 amino acids form the CDR3, both terminal residues included. The CDR3 reads CASSTSTGDTQYF.

This clone has just a few counts. The rearrangement joins TRBV10-3 to TRBJ1-1, with D unresolved. The CDR3 extends over 13 amino acids. Trimming removed 6 bases at V and 4 bases at J, with 12 bases between. Germline loops: CDR1 ENHRY, CDR2 SYGVKD. The CDR3 nucleotides are TGTGCCATCAGGATAGACGAGCCCACTGAAGCTTTCTTT. Residues: CAIRIDEPTEAFF.

This rearrangement joins TRBV5-4 to TRBJ2-1; unclear D gene. Germline V CDR1 and CDR2: SGHNT, YYREEE (reference sequence). The CDR3 extends over 13 amino acids. Trimming stripped 4 bases from V and 5 bases from J, with 10 bases between. CDR3 coding DNA: TGTGCCAGCAGCAACGGGCCGAACAATGAGCAGTTCTTC. Protein sequence: CASSNGPNNEQFF.